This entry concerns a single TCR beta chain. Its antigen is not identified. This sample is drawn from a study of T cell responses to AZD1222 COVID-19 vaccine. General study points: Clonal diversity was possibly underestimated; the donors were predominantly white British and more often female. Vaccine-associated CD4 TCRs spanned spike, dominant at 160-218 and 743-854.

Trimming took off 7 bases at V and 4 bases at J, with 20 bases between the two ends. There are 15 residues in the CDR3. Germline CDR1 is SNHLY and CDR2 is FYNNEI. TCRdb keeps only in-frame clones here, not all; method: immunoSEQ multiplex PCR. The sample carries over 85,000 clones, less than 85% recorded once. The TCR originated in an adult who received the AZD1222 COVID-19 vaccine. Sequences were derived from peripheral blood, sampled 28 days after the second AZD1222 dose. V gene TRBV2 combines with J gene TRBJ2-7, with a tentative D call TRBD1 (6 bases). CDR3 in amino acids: CASKGGRQANYEQYF. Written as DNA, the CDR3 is TGTGCCAGCAAAGGGGGTCGGCAGGCCAATTACGAGCAGTACTTC.